This T cell receptor (beta chain) is from a study of Graves' ophthalmopathy and Graves' hyperthyroidism. This clonotype occurred many times. RNA transcripts yielded amplified TCR beta CDR3 regions. Amplification began with first-round RT-PCR using HTBI primers, then second-round multiplex PCR was performed. Each CDR3 protein is one row after TCRdb ran MiXCR on the multiplex PCR reads. Altogether roughly 300,000 distinct CDR3 sequences are present, about a sixth being singletons, with the ten largest covering approximately 13%. Germline lookup yields CDR1 LGHDT and CDR2 YNNKEL (reference sequence). This CDR3 comprises 15 residues. Trimming removed 4 bases from V and 3 bases from J; junction bases left unmatched: 4.

The sequence was collected from an adult man with Graves' ophthalmopathy. Sequencing was carried out using peripheral blood. The chain combines TRBV3-1 with TRBJ1-3; 9 positions match TRBD1. As DNA, the CDR3 is TGTGCCAGCAGCCCTGGGACAGGGTATGGAAACACCATATATTTT. Amino acids: CASSPGTGYGNTIYF.